These T cell receptor beta chains were read from a single sample in a study of shared clonotypes between healthy human individuals. Profiling relied on immunoSEQ multiplex PCR, and the TCRdb table lists in-frame clones only, not all of them. The sample lists 300,000 to 400,000 clones, around 87% occurring once. Specimen: memory CD8+ T cells sorted from blood. These receptors came from a young man in good health. The CDR3 runs from the conserved cysteine through the conserved F or W. The D gene is left open where the match is weak. Part of the rows lack a size; the others show once, few, many or a class for expanded clones.

cdr3_nt cdr3_aa j_call clone_size cdr3_length v_call d_call
TGTGCCAGCAGTCACAGGGGGCCTTTCGAGCAGTACTTC CASSHRGPFEQYF TRBJ2-7 NA 13 TRBV27 TRBD1
TGTGCCAGCAGCCCCACAGGGACACATGGCTACACCTTC CASSPTGTHGYTF TRBJ1-2 NA 13 TRBV28 NA
TGTGCCAGCAGTGATCCGGTCGGCAGGGCCTACGAGCAGTACTTC CASSDPVGRAYEQYF TRBJ2-7 NA 15 TRBV6-1 NA
TGTGCCTGGAGTGTGAACACTGAAGCTTTCTTT CAWSVNTEAFF TRBJ1-1 NA 11 TRBV30 NA
TGTGCCAGCAGCTGGGGACTAGCGGCGAACACCGGGGAGCTGTTTTTT CASSWGLAANTGELFF TRBJ2-2 NA 16 TRBV7-9 TRBD2
TGTGCCAGCAGCCGCGGGACTAGCAGCACAGATACGCAGTATTTT CASSRGTSSTDTQYF TRBJ2-3 once 15 TRBV7-2 TRBD2
TGTGCCTGGAGTTTCGGGAACTCCTATAATTCACCCCTCCACTTT CAWSFGNSYNSPLHF TRBJ1-6 NA 15 TRBV30 NA
TGTGCCAGCAGCTCAGGAACTAGCAATCAGCCCCAGCATTTT CASSSGTSNQPQHF TRBJ1-5 few 14 TRBV28 NA
TGTGCCAGCAGTTTTCTGGGGGGGGCCGCCTCAGAAGATACGCAGTATTTT CASSFLGGAASEDTQYF TRBJ2-3 NA 17 TRBV27 NA
TGTGCCAGCACCCCGGTAGGGGGCGGTCAGCCCCAGCATTTT CASTPVGGGQPQHF TRBJ1-5 NA 14 TRBV27 TRBD1
TGTGCCAGCAGCCCGATTTCAGGGGGCCTCTCCTACAATGAGCAGTTCTTC CASSPISGGLSYNEQFF TRBJ2-1 NA 17 TRBV27 TRBD1
TGTGCCAGCAGCTTTTTAAAAGATGGCTACACCTTC CASSFLKDGYTF TRBJ1-2 once 12 TRBV5-4 NA
TGTGCCAGCAGCTCGGACAGCGAAGAGACCCAGTACTTC CASSSDSEETQYF TRBJ2-5 once 13 TRBV7-2 NA
TGTGCCAGCAGCCTTAGGACACTGAGCACAGATACGCAGTATTTT CASSLRTLSTDTQYF TRBJ2-3 NA 15 TRBV7-9 NA
TGCGCCAGCAGCCAAGGGCGGGGACTAGCGAATGAGCAGTTCTTC CASSQGRGLANEQFF TRBJ2-1 once 15 TRBV4-1 TRBD2
TGTGCCAGCAGCCCGCGACTTACCGGGAGGACCCACTACGAGCAGTACTTC CASSPRLTGRTHYEQYF TRBJ2-7 NA 17 TRBV5-6 TRBD2
TGTGCCAGCCAGGACAGGGAGGAGGGGGCCAACGTCCTGACTTTC CASQDREEGANVLTF TRBJ2-6 NA 15 TRBV6-4 TRBD1
TGTGCCAGCAGCCACAGGGGGCTCGAGCAGTACTTC CASSHRGLEQYF TRBJ2-7 NA 12 TRBV5-4 TRBD1
TGTGCCAGCTCCGACAGGGGGCCAAGTCAGCCCCAGCATTTT CASSDRGPSQPQHF TRBJ1-5 NA 14 TRBV10-3 TRBD1
TGCGCCAGCAGCCCCCTCGGGGGCAGTAACACTGAAGCTTTCTTT CASSPLGGSNTEAFF TRBJ1-1 once 15 TRBV5-1 NA
TGTGCCAGCAACGCTAGGGGGTCTGGGGCCAACGTCCTGACTTTC CASNARGSGANVLTF TRBJ2-6 NA 15 TRBV9 NA
TGTGCCAGCAGTGACCCTGACAGTGATCAGCCCCAGCATTTT CASSDPDSDQPQHF TRBJ1-5 NA 14 TRBV2 NA
TGTGCCAGCAGCGTAGATTTTTGGGGACAGTCCTTCACAGATACGCAGTATTTT CASSVDFWGQSFTDTQYF TRBJ2-3 NA 18 TRBV9 TRBD1
TGCGCCAGCAGCTCCGCCGGGACATCAATAACCGGGGAGCTGTTTTTT CASSSAGTSITGELFF TRBJ2-2 NA 16 TRBV5-1 NA
TGCGCCAGCAGCTTGGACTATTCCTCCGGTACGCAGTATTTT CASSLDYSSGTQYF TRBJ2-3 NA 14 TRBV5-1 NA
TGTGCCAGCAGCCCCGTAAAGGGAACAGATACGCAGTATTTT CASSPVKGTDTQYF TRBJ2-3 once 14 TRBV5-4 NA
TGCGCCAGCAGCCAAGATCCTCGTGGCACAGATACGCAGTATTTT CASSQDPRGTDTQYF TRBJ2-3 once 15 TRBV4-1 NA
TGTGCCAGCAGCGTAGACTGGGATGGGACCCAGTACTTC CASSVDWDGTQYF TRBJ2-5 NA 13 TRBV9 NA
TGTGCCAGCAGTATATCTGCAACTAATGAAAAACTGTTTTTT CASSISATNEKLFF TRBJ1-4 NA 14 TRBV28 NA
TGTGCCAGCAGTTTATCGAGGGAGGCGAACACTGAAGCTTTCTTT CASSLSREANTEAFF TRBJ1-1 NA 15 TRBV27 NA
TGTGCCAGCAGCCCGCCCCCGGGACAGCCCTACGAGCAGTACTTC CASSPPPGQPYEQYF TRBJ2-7 NA 15 TRBV5-5 TRBD1
TGTGCCAGCAGCGAGGGCGGGAGTTACGGTAATGAGCAGTTCTTC CASSEGGSYGNEQFF TRBJ2-1 NA 15 TRBV9 TRBD2
TGCGCCAGCAGCCCCGCACCGGGACAGGGCTACGAGCAGTACTTC CASSPAPGQGYEQYF TRBJ2-7 NA 15 TRBV4-1 TRBD1
TGTGCCACCGGGGGGCAGGAAACCTACGAGCAGTACTTC CATGGQETYEQYF TRBJ2-7 NA 13 TRBV6-1 NA
TGTGCCAGCAGTTTTAGCGGGGGGACCCTCCGGAACGAGCAGTACTTC CASSFSGGTLRNEQYF TRBJ2-7 NA 16 TRBV7-2 TRBD2
TGTGCCAGCAGCGGATCAAGGGACTATGGCTACACCTTC CASSGSRDYGYTF TRBJ1-2 once 13 TRBV9 NA
TGTGCCAGCAACAGACAGGGCGGCTCCTACGAGCAGTACTTC CASNRQGGSYEQYF TRBJ2-7 NA 14 TRBV6-1 TRBD1
TGTGCCAGCAGTGTAGGGAACACCGGGGAGCTGTTTTTT CASSVGNTGELFF TRBJ2-2 NA 13 TRBV25-1 NA
TGCGCCAGCAGCTTGGCCATAGGGACCTCCGAGCAGTACTTC CASSLAIGTSEQYF TRBJ2-7 NA 14 TRBV5-1 NA
TGTGCCAGTCGAAGCGGGGAGCTGTTTTTT CASRSGELFF TRBJ2-2 NA 10 TRBV6-6 NA
TGTGCCAGCAGCTTACTCACAGGCCCCGTGTCGACCGGGGAGCTGTTTTTT CASSLLTGPVSTGELFF TRBJ2-2 NA 17 TRBV11-3 NA
TGTGCCAGCAGCGGACAGGGTGGCTACACCTTC CASSGQGGYTF TRBJ1-2 NA 11 TRBV6-5 TRBD1
TGCGCCAGCAGTAAAGCTCAAGCGGGGTCCCAAGAGACCCAGTACTTC CASSKAQAGSQETQYF TRBJ2-5 NA 16 TRBV4-1 TRBD2
TGTGCCAGCAGTTTACCCGGGACAGGGTATAATTCACCCCTCCACTTT CASSLPGTGYNSPLHF TRBJ1-6 NA 16 TRBV28 TRBD1